The sequence of this T cell receptor beta chain was determined in a study of cytomegalovirus exposure and HLA in healthy donors. Study-level findings and limits: Only CMV serostatus was available as immune exposure information. Testing in vitro showed a few CMV-associated chains specific for CMV antigens.

CDR1 and CDR2 (germline): LNHDA, SQIVND (reference sequence). This CDR3 is 13 amino acids long. Trimming cost V 4 bases and J 6 bases; bases outside gene matches: 1. As regards this clone: The antigen is unknown.

PCR used 60 Vbeta primers and 13 Jbeta primers. TCRdb's copy holds only in-frame clones and misses some; the assay was immunoSEQ multiplex PCR. The sample yields over 100,000 clones, 65% to 90% seen once. The donors comprised healthy bone marrow donors. This rearrangement joins TRBV19 to TRBJ2-1; 9 bases line up with TRBD2. This clonotype was sampled from a woman aged 18-29 years in good health and CMV-seropositive. The sequencing input was PBMCs. Written as DNA, the CDR3 is TGTGCCAGTAGTAGCGGGGGGGCCAATGAGCAGTTCTTC. Residues: CASSSGGANEQFF.